This passage covers 7 T cell receptor beta chains from one sample sequenced in a study of T cells in women clearing cervical HPV infection. Only in-frame clones appear in the TCRdb table, and some are missing; sequencing was by immunoSEQ multiplex PCR. Here the sample table reports 30,000 to 35,000 clones. The source material was blood buffy coat. These receptors were taken from a woman aged 18 to 75 with a cervical HPV16 infection that either progressed to CIN3+ or cleared (not recorded which).

The CDR3: CSVFGVNYGYTF. CDR3 DNA (partial): TGCAGCGTTTTCGGGGTTAACTATGGC. The J gene is TRBJ1-2, the V gene TRBV29-1, with no clear D. The read stops 3 residues short of the end of the CDR3; the missing end is completed from the germline J gene. The CDR3 is 12 amino acids. Trimming took 5 bases from V and 1 from J, leaving 8 bases between them. Per germline, CDR1 SQVTM and CDR2 ANQGSEA.

Turning to this clone: The CDR3 is cut off 3 residues early in the read; its end comes from the germline J gene. V usage is TRBV7-2 and J usage is TRBJ1-1, with TRBD1 matching over 7 bases. CDR1 and CDR2 from the germline V gene are SGHTA and FQGNSA. V dropped 2 bases and J dropped 1; count of bases not matched to a gene: 4. The CDR3 has 15 residues. The CDR3 protein is CASSLRGQPNTEAFF. The CDR3 bases that were read are TGTGCCAGCAGCTTAAGGGGACAGCCGAACACTGAA.

CDR3: CASNFGGGTQPQYF. CDR3 DNA, as far as it was read: TGTGCCAGCAATTTTGGGGGGGGGACACAGCCG. The chain joins TRBV2 to TRBJ2-3; D is perhaps TRBD2 (7 bases). The read finishes 3 residues shy of the CDR3 end, and the germline J gene is used to complete it. The germline gives CDR1 SNHLY, CDR2 FYNNEI. CDR3 length: 14 residues.

For this clone: The read finishes 3 residues shy of the CDR3 end, and the germline J gene is used to complete it. V usage is TRBV29-1 and J usage is TRBJ2-5; no clear D gene. The CDR3 spans 10 residues. Trimming pared 7 bases from V and 7 bases from J, leaving 10 bases between. Germline lookup yields CDR1 SQVTM and CDR2 ANQGSEA. CDR3 region: CSEGRGTQYF. CDR3 bases read: TGCAGCGAAGGGCGTGGGACC.

The CDR3 sequence: CASSASGLAGNYEQYF. Partial CDR3 DNA: TGTGCCAGCTCAGCGTCGGGACTAGCGGGCAACTACGAG. This sequence joins TRBV18 and TRBJ2-7, with TRBD2 matching 12 bases. The read ends 3 residues early relative to the CDR3; the germline J gene fills the gap. This CDR3 contains 16 residues. V was pared by 5 bases and J by 3 bases, with 8 bases of the junction left unmatched. Looked up from germline, CDR1 is KGHSH and CDR2 is LQKENI.

Comment on this clone: The CDR3 end is not reached by the read, which stops 3 residues before it; the germline J gene fills it in. This chain links TRBV18 with TRBJ1-1; D not certain. The CDR3 contains 15 residues. CDR1 KGHSH and CDR2 LQKENI come from the germline V gene. The part of the CDR3 DNA that was read is TGTGCCAGCTCACCAAGAGCGAACCCGCGGGAGACA. This codes for CASSPRANPRET. The entire CDR3 protein reads CASSPRANPRETAFF.

Turning to this clone: The read ends 3 residues before the CDR3 terminus; that terminus is restored from the germline J gene. The chain links TRBV7-9 to TRBJ1-5, with D possibly matching TRBD1 (5 bases). V was shortened by 5 bases and J by 4 bases, with 12 bases between the two germline ends. Germline V gene sequence: CDR1 SEHNR, CDR2 FQNEAQ (reference sequence). The CDR3 covers 14 residues. The DNA read from the CDR3 is TGTGCCAGCAGCCGGACGACAGATAATCAGCCC. This codes for CASSRTTDNQP. Given in full, the CDR3 is CASSRTTDNQPQHF.